A single sample gave rise to the 21 T cell receptor beta chains below, sequenced in a study of cytomegalovirus exposure and HLA in healthy donors (dated by TCRdb to about 2017). Receptors were amplified or captured by the immunoSEQ multiplex PCR assay. As stored in TCRdb, this immuneACCESS dataset retains in-frame rearrangements with V and J assigned. A fraction of the clones does not appear; measured against another copy, unresolved V genes explain less than half of the discrepancy, and the remainder lacks a known reason. The sample includes roughly 50,000 clones, with approximately 90% observed a single time. The leading ten clones occupy about 8.1% of the sample. Sample: PBMCs. The origin of the receptors is a woman in her late teens or twenties in good health and CMV-seropositive.

This chain links TRBV6-5 with TRBJ1-5; 9 nucleotides line up with TRBD1. The germline V gene has CDR1 MNHEY and CDR2 SVGAGI. The CDR3 has 13 amino acids. Losses at the gene ends were 6 bases for V and 6 bases for J; bases not matched to a gene: 3. The DNA for the CDR3 is TGTGCCAGCAGACCGGACAGGGGTCAGCCCCAGCATTTT. It yields the protein CASRPDRGQPQHF.

This clone came up a few times. The rearrangement links TRBV27 to TRBJ2-3, with 9 bases matching TRBD2. The ends lost 1 base at V and 6 bases at J; junction bases unmatched: 14. This CDR3 spans 18 amino acids. Per germline, CDR1 MNHEY and CDR2 SMNVEV (reference sequence). The CDR3 nucleotides are TGTGCCAGCAGTTTATTTTCCCCGGGACTAGCATCAGTGGATACGCAGTATTTT. Protein: CASSLFSPGLASVDTQYF.

V is TRBV25-1 and J is TRBJ2-6, with 9 nucleotides matching TRBD1. Germline lookup yields CDR1 MGHDK and CDR2 SYGVNS. V shed 6 bases, J shed 0 bases, and the junction held 3 bases outside the gene matches. CDR3 length equals 16 residues. CDR3 sequence: CASRGTGYSGANVLTF. The CDR3 coding sequence is TGTGCCAGCAGGGGGACAGGGTACTCTGGGGCCAACGTCCTGACTTTC.

The rearrangement links TRBV5-4 to TRBJ1-6; D gene uncertain. Germline V gene lookup returns CDR1 SGHNT and CDR2 YYREEE (reference sequence). The CDR3 is made up of 12 amino acids. Trimming left V 0 bases short and J 10 bases short, with 5 bases between. DNA for the CDR3: TGTGCCAGCAGCTTGGTAGTCTCACCCCTCCACTTT. It yields the protein CASSLVVSPLHF.

The V gene is TRBV5-6, the J gene TRBJ1-2, with 9 bases matching TRBD1. The junction had 17 bases not matched to a gene; V was cut back by 4 bases and J by 7 bases. The length of the CDR3 is 17 residues. Germline V gene sequence: CDR1 SGHDT, CDR2 YYEEEE. The CDR3 bases are TGTGCCAGCAGCAGGATAGACCGGGACAGGGTCGGGGGTGGCTACACCTTC. Protein product: CASSRIDRDRVGGGYTF. Full variable domain (missing parts from reference TRBV5-6 and TRBJ1-2): DAGVTQSPTHLIKTRGQQVTLRCSPKSGHDTVSWYQQALGQGPQFIFQYYEEEERQRGNFPDRFSGHQFPNYSSELNVNALLLGDSALYLCASSRIDRDRVGGGYTFGSGTRLTVV.

This clone was observed a single time. This chain joins TRBV6-4 and TRBJ2-3; D is perhaps TRBD1 (7 bases). This CDR3 has 14 residues. Germline CDR1 is MRHNA and CDR2 is SNTAGT. V dropped 6 bases and J dropped 0 bases, with 10 bases sitting between them. The CDR3 DNA reads as TGTGCCAGCAGGGAGGGACAGAGCACAGATACGCAGTATTTT. Its translation is CASREGQSTDTQYF.

The chain uses TRBV5-1 and TRBJ1-3; no definite D call. The CDR3 totals 14 residues. Germline CDR1 SGHRS, CDR2 YFSETQ. V lost 1 base, J lost 2 bases, and 7 bases lay in between. The CDR3 DNA is TGCGCCAGCAGCTTGAGCGACGCTGGAAACACCATATATTTT. Protein product: CASSLSDAGNTIYF.

The chain links TRBV10-1 to TRBJ1-2; D gene uncertain. V lost 0 bases, J lost 0 bases, and 23 bases lay in between. This CDR3 contains 20 residues. From germline, CDR1 is WNHNN and CDR2 SYGVQD (reference sequence). DNA of the CDR3: TGCGCCAGCAGTGAGTCGGACGGAGGTCTGCCTGTTAGCGCTAACTATGGCTACACCTTC. Protein sequence: CASSESDGGLPVSANYGYTF.

The chain recombines TRBV6-1 with TRBJ2-7; D ambiguous. This CDR3 spans 14 amino acids. V lost 5 bases and J 4 bases, leaving 15 bases between the germline ends. The germline V gene has CDR1 MNHNS and CDR2 SASEGT. The CDR3 here is CASSLYSGQYEQYF. For the CDR3, the DNA is TGTGCCAGCAGTTTATATTCCGGTCAATACGAGCAGTACTTC.

The rearrangement joins TRBV19 to TRBJ2-2, with TRBD1 as a possible D gene (5 bases). The CDR3 sequence is 16 residues long. The V end lost 0 bases, the J end lost 5 bases, and 13 bases lay between the germline ends. Germline V gene lookup returns CDR1 LNHDA and CDR2 SQIVND (reference sequence). CDR3 protein: CASSIDPDSITGELFF. In nucleotides, the CDR3 is TGTGCCAGTAGTATAGACCCTGACAGCATTACCGGGGAGCTGTTTTTT.

V and J are TRBV5-1 and TRBJ2-3; TRBD1 agrees at 9 bases. The length of the CDR3 is 15 residues. With 3 bases clipped from V and 5 bases from J, the junction kept 7 bases outside the gene matches. From germline, CDR1 is SGHRS and CDR2 YFSETQ. The CDR3 DNA reads TGCGCCAGCAGCTGGACGACAGGGGGGGAAGATACGCAGTATTTT. Encoded protein: CASSWTTGGEDTQYF.

Regarding this clone: The junction and the germline gene differ at one end; a read error may be behind it. The chain employs TRBV14 and TRBJ2-7; 8 bases are a match to TRBD1. This CDR3 is built from 12 residues. The germline V gene has CDR1 SGHDN and CDR2 FVKESK. The CDR3 loop reads CASSPGGPGFDF. The CDR3 DNA is TGTGCCAGCAGCCCAGGGGGCCCGGGCTTTGACTTC.

The chain uses TRBV16 and TRBJ1-1; D unclear. Germline V lookup: CDR1 KGHSY, CDR2 FQNENV. V lost 2 bases and J 1 base, leaving 5 bases between the germline ends. The CDR3 is made up of 13 amino acids. The CDR3 nucleotides are TGTGCCAGCAGCCAAGCGTCGAACACTGAAGCTTTCTTT. Translation gives CASSQASNTEAFF.

V and J are TRBV23-1 and TRBJ2-7; D possibly corresponds to TRBD1 (6 bases). TRBV23-1 is reported as an ORF; its role is uncertain. This CDR3 is built from 17 residues. The V end was cut by 0 bases, the J end by 3 bases, with 18 bases between. The CDR3 spells CASSQSRWQGTFYEQYF. The DNA of the CDR3 is TGCGCCAGCAGTCAATCAAGGTGGCAGGGGACCTTCTACGAGCAGTACTTC.

V is TRBV5-4 and J is TRBJ1-1, with D perhaps matching TRBD1 (5 bases). The V end lost 3 bases, the J end lost 4 bases, and 10 bases lay between the germline ends. This CDR3 comprises 13 residues. The V gene's germline CDR1 is SGHNT and CDR2 YYREEE (reference sequence). This chain's CDR3 is CASSSRVATEAFF. Written as DNA, the CDR3 is TGTGCCAGCAGCTCCAGGGTTGCCACTGAAGCTTTCTTT.

The V gene is TRBV6-4, the J gene TRBJ2-1, with 7 bases fitting TRBD1. Germline V lookup: CDR1 MRHNA, CDR2 SNTAGT. The CDR3 has 17 residues. V gave up 5 bases and J gave up 4 bases; unmatched junction bases: 14. The CDR3 coding sequence is TGTGCCAGCAGTCAAGTACCAAGGACAGGCCATTACAATGAGCAGTTCTTC. Translation: CASSQVPRTGHYNEQFF.

This clone was recorded once. The chain uses TRBV18 and TRBJ2-5; a possible D gene is TRBD2 (5 bases). V dropped 4 bases and J dropped 0 bases, with 6 bases sitting between them. Germline CDR1 is KGHSH and CDR2 is LQKENI. CDR3 length: 13 amino acids. The CDR3 spells CASSRGNQETQYF. DNA of the CDR3: TGTGCCAGCTCACGAGGGAACCAAGAGACCCAGTACTTC.

V usage is TRBV5-1 and J usage is TRBJ2-7; TRBD1 matches at 8 bases. This CDR3 spans 13 amino acids. Germline CDR1 and CDR2: SGHRS and YFSETQ. Trimming took 4 bases from V and 7 from J; bases not matched to a gene: 7. The CDR3 sequence is CASSPQGVGEQYF. The CDR3 DNA follows: TGCGCCAGCAGCCCACAGGGGGTTGGGGAGCAGTACTTC. The full variable domain, with the rest looked up from reference TRBV5-1 and TRBJ2-7, is KAGVTQTPRYLIKTRGQQVTLSCSPISGHRSVSWYQQTPGQGLQFLFEYFSETQRNKGNFPGRFSGRQFSNSRSEMNVSTLELGDSALYLCASSPQGVGEQYFGPGTRLTVT.

The rearrangement links TRBV18 to TRBJ1-3; 7 positions match TRBD1. This CDR3 is 16 amino acids long. J was trimmed by 4 bases and V by 3 bases; bases with no gene match: 9. CDR1 KGHSH and CDR2 LQKENI come from the germline V gene. CDR3 sequence (DNA): TGTGCCAGCTCACCCCAAGGGGGCGAGACAGGAAACACCATATATTTT. This sequence encodes CASSPQGGETGNTIYF.

J is TRBJ1-5 and V is TRBV30; 9 nucleotides line up with TRBD1. This CDR3 has 17 residues. Germline V gene lookup returns CDR1 GTSNPN and CDR2 SVGIG (reference sequence). J was trimmed by 7 bases and V by 1 base; bases with no gene match: 14. CDR3 sequence (DNA): TGTGCCTGGAGTGCTCCGCCTCCCGGGACAGGGAAACAGCCCCAGCATTTT. This encodes CAWSAPPPGTGKQPQHF.

J is TRBJ2-1 and V is TRBV6-4; tentatively, D is TRBD2 (5 bases). CDR1 is MRHNA and CDR2 is SNTAGT in the germline V gene. The V end was cut by 5 bases, the J end by 4 bases, with 15 bases between. CDR3 size: 15 residues. CDR3 DNA sequence: TGTGCCAGCAGTCGTGACGGAGGATTTTACAATGAGCAGTTCTTC. It is translated as CASSRDGGFYNEQFF.